This passage covers 5 T cell receptor beta chains from one sample sequenced in a study of blood T cell repertoires in COVID-19. Clones were sequenced by immunoSEQ multiplex PCR, and TCRdb holds only the in-frame ones, with some missing. This table holds approximately 210,000 clones, 70% to 90% found once. The sample was peripheral blood. The origin of the receptors is a woman aged 70-85 years with acute or convalescent COVID-19.

This chain joins TRBV2 and TRBJ1-2; D gene unclear. Germline CDR1 SNHLY, CDR2 FYNNEI. The V gene lost 5 bases and the J gene lost 3 bases, with 13 bases spanning the gap. The CDR3 totals 14 residues. CDR3 bases: TGTGCCAGCAGTCTACTGAAAACCTACTATGGCTACACCTTC. This encodes CASSLLKTYYGYTF.

The chain is built from TRBV21-1 and TRBJ2-3; no DNA check was done on the table's D call, TRBD1. TRBV21-1 is given as a pseudogene. CDR3 size: 18 residues. The CDR3 bases are TGTGCCAGCAGCCCCCGGACACGTCTAGAGACTAGCACAGATACGCAGTATTTT. As protein: CASSPRTRLETSTDTQYF.

V is TRBV6-1 and J is TRBJ2-4; 9 positions match TRBD1. This CDR3 region has 16 residues. Losses at the gene ends were 4 bases for V and 8 bases for J; bases not matched to a gene: 12. Germline assignment: CDR1 MNHNS and CDR2 SASEGT. For the CDR3, the DNA is TGTGCCAGCAGTGGGGGACAGGGTAGGTGGGAGGACATTCAGTACTTC. It specifies CASSGGQGRWEDIQYF.

V is TRBV28 and J is TRBJ1-2; TRBD1 matches at 8 bases. The J segment lost 4 bases and the V segment lost 5 bases, leaving 6 bases of the junction unmatched. Germline CDR1 MDHEN, CDR2 SYDVKM. The CDR3 is 14 residues long. The CDR3 bases are TGTGCCAGCAGTCAGTTGACAGGGGTCTATGGCTACACCTTC. It yields the protein CASSQLTGVYGYTF.

The sample holds one count of this clone. The chain combines TRBV11-3 with TRBJ2-3; a weak D match, TRBD2 (5 bases). Trimming stripped 3 bases from V and 1 base from J, with 8 bases between. The CDR3 is 14 amino acids. Germline V gives CDR1 SGHNT, CDR2 YENEEA. This CDR3 reads CASSLARGTDTQYF. The CDR3 DNA sequence: TGTGCCAGCAGCTTGGCGAGGGGCACAGATACGCAGTATTTT.